This T cell receptor beta chain was identified during a study of CD8+ T cells in alopecia areata. A few counts support this clone. Extraction and reverse transcription of RNA yielded cDNA as the sequencing template. Libraries were prepared by immunoSEQ multiplex PCR; TCRdb keeps only in-frame clonotypes and omits some of them. The sample lists 60,000 to 65,000 clones, around 44% occurring once. This CDR3 region has 14 residues. V was clipped by 1 base and J by 5 bases, with 11 bases between them. Germline CDR1 SGHVS, CDR2 FNYEAQ. This sequence originates from a human donor with alopecia areata. V gene TRBV7-6 combines with J gene TRBJ1-2, with a possible D match to TRBD1 (5 bases). The sequenced sample was NKG2D-low CD8+ T cells sorted from blood. The CDR3 region has the DNA TGTGCCAGCAGCTTAGGTTGGGGCGCGTATGGCTACACCTTC. Residues: CASSLGWGAYGYTF.